The text below deals with one T cell receptor beta chain. The data stem from a study of blood T cell repertoires in COVID-19. For the study at large: Sources were T cells, B-cell-depleted T cells, or PBMCs; the material itself was cDNA or gDNA.

Across about two dozen US areas, participants ranged in age from roughly 18 to 89 years. Participants reported their clinical history, and cohort assignment relied on those reports. Here immunoSEQ multiplex PCR was the method, and the copy in TCRdb shows in-frame clones only, minus some. The sample has some 260,000 clones; 85% to 95% are singletons. This CDR3 spans 14 amino acids. Trimming pared 3 bases from V and 6 bases from J, leaving 15 bases between. Per germline, CDR1 MDHEN and CDR2 SYDVKM. The sequencing input was PBMCs or T cells enriched from blood (not recorded which). This receptor was obtained from a woman between 18 and 29 years old who had recovered from COVID-19. The chain joins TRBV28 to TRBJ2-7; D is unresolved. CDR3 sequence: CASSFVSLPAEQYF. Here the CDR3 DNA reads TGTGCCAGCAGTTTCGTGTCACTACCGGCCGAGCAGTACTTC.